This T cell receptor beta chain was retrieved from a study of shared clonotypes between healthy human individuals. Overall study results and limits: Genetic and exposure-history diversity was limited by the small donor number.

CD45RO-negative, CCR7-positively selected cells formed the naive CD8 fraction, excluding terminally differentiated effector memory CD45RA+ cells. After removal of 5 bases from V and 3 bases from J, the junction contained 2 bases not matched to a gene. The germline gives CDR1 LNHDA, CDR2 SQIVND (reference sequence). The CDR3 contains 15 residues. Concerning this clone: Its target is unknown. The same CDR3 also results from other DNA sequences found in this sample.

The method was immunoSEQ multiplex PCR; TCRdb's version includes in-frame clones alone and lacks a portion of them. The profile shows about 2.2 million clones, 85% to 95% of them singletons. Sequenced sample: naive CD8+ T cells from PBMCs. This clonotype originated in a man younger than 35 in good health. Some clones in this sample may be carry-over from other donors' samples. This chain uses TRBV19 with TRBJ2-2; 11 bases match TRBD2. CDR3 sequence: CASSGTSGHTGELFF. In DNA, the CDR3 is TGTGCCAGTAGTGGGACTAGCGGACACACCGGGGAGCTGTTTTTT. The full variable domain, its missing parts supplied by reference TRBV19 and TRBJ2-2, is DGGITQSPKYLFRKEGQNVTLSCEQNLNHDAMYWYRQDPGQGLRLIYYSQIVNDFQKGDIAEGYSVSREKKESFPLTVTSAQKNPTAFYLCASSGTSGHTGELFFGEGSRLTVL.